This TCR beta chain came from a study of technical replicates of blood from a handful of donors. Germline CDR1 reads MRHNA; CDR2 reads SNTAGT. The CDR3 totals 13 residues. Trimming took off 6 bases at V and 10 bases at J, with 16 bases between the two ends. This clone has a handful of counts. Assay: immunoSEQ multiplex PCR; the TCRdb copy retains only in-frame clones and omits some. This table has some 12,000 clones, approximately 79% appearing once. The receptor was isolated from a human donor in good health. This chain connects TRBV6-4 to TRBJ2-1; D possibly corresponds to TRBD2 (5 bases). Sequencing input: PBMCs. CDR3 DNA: TGTGCCAGCAGCCGGACTCATCTGGAGGAGCAGTTCTTC. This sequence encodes CASSRTHLEEQFF.